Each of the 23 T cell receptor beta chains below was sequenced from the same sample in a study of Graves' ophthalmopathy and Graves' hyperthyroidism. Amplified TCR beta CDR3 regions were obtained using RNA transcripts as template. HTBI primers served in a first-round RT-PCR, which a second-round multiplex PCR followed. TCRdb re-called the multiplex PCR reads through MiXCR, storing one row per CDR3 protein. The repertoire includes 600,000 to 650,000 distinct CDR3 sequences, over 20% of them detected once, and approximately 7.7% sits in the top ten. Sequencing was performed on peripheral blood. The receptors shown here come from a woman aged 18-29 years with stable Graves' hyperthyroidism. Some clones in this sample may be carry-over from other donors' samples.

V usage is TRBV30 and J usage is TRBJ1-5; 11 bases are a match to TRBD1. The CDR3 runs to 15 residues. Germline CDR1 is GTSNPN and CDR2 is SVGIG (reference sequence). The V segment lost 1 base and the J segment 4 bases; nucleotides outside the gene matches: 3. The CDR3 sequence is CAWSADRGLNQPQHF. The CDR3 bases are TGTGCCTGGAGTGCGGACAGGGGGCTAAATCAGCCCCAGCATTTT.

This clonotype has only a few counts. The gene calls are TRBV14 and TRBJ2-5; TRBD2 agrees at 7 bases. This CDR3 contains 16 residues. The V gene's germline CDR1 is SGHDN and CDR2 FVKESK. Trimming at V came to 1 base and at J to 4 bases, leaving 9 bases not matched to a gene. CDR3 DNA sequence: TGTGCCAGCAGCCAAGTTCCTAGCGGAGAGGGAGAGACCCAGTACTTC. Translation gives CASSQVPSGEGETQYF.

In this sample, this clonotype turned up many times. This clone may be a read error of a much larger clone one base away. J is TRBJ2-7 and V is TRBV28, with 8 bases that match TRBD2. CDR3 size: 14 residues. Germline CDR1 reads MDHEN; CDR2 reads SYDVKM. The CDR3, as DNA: TGTGCCAGCAGCCTTGAGGGACTAGTTTACGGGCAGTACTTC. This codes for CASSLEGLVYGQYF.

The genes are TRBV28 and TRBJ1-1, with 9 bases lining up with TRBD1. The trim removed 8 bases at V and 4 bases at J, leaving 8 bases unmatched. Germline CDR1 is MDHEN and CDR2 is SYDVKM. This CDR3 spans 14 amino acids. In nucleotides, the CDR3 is TGTGCCAGCGAGAACAGGGGGCGAGTCACTGAAGCTTTCTTT. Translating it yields CASENRGRVTEAFF. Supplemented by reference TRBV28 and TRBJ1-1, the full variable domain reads DVKVTQSSRYLVKRTGEKVFLECVQDMDHENMFWYRQDPGLGLRLIYFSYDVKMKEKGDIPEGYSVSREKKERFSLILESASTNQTSMYLCASENRGRVTEAFFGQGTRLTVV.

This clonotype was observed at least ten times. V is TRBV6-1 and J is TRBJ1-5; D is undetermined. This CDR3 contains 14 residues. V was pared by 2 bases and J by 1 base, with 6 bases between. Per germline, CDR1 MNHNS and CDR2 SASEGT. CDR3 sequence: CASSELGSNQPQHF. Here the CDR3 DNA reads TGTGCCAGCAGTGAACTGGGGAGCAATCAGCCCCAGCATTTT.

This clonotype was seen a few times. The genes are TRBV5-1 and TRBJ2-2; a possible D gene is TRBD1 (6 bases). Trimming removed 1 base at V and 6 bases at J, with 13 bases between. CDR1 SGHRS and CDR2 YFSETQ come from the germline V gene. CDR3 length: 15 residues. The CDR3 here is CASSLITGISGELFF. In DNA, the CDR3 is TGCGCCAGCAGCTTGATTACAGGGATCTCCGGGGAGCTGTTTTTT.

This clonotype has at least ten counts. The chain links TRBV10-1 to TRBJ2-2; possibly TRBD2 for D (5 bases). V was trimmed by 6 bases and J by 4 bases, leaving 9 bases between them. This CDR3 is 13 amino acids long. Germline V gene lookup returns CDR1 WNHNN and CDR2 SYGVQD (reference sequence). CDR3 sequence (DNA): TGCGCCAGCAGACGCGAGGGCACCGGGGAGCTGTTTTTT. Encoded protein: CASRREGTGELFF.

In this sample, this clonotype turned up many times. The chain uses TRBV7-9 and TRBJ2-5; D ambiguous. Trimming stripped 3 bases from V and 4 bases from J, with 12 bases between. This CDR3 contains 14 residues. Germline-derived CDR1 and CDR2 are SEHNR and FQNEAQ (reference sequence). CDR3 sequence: CASSFSPGGETQYF. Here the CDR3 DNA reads TGTGCCAGCAGCTTCTCTCCAGGTGGAGAGACCCAGTACTTC.

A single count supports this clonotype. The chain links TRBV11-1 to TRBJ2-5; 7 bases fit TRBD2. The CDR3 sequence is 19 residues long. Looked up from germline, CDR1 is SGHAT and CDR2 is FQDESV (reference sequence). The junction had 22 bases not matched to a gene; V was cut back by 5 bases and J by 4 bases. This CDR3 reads CASSPLSATGLTKGETQYF. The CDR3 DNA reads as TGTGCCAGCAGCCCACTATCCGCAACGGGACTAACCAAAGGAGAGACCCAGTACTTC. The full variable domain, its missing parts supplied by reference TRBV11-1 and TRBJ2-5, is EAEVAQSPRYKITEKSQAVAFWCDPISGHATLYWYRQILGQGPELLVQFQDESVVDDSQLPKDRFSAERLKGVDSTLKIQPAELGDSAMYLCASSPLSATGLTKGETQYFGPGTRLLVL.

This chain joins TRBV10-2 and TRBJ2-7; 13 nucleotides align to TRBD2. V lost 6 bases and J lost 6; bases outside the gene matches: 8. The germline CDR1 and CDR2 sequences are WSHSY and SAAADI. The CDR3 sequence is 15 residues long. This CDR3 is CASRTSGGPFGEQYV. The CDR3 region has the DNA TGCGCCAGCAGGACTAGCGGGGGGCCTTTTGGCGAGCAGTACGTC.

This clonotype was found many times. The CDR3 nucleotides are TGTGCCAGCACCCGTTTAGAGGGATTGCAGTACTTC. As protein: CASTRLEGLQYF. J is TRBJ2-7 and V is TRBV5-6; tentatively, D is TRBD2 (5 bases). Germline values: CDR1 SGHDT, CDR2 YYEEEE. V lost 6 bases, J lost 9 bases, and 16 bases lay in between. The CDR3 totals 12 residues.

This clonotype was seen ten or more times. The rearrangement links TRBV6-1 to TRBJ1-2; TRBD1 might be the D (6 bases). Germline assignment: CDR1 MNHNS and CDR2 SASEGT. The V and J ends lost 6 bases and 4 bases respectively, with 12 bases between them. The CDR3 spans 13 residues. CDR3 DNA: TGTGCCAGCAGCGAGGGGGAATTCTATGGCTACACCTTC. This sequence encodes CASSEGEFYGYTF.

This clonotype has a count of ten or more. CDR3 nucleotide sequence: TGTGCCAGCAGCCTCACGGACGGGCTGGCGCTCCACTTT. Protein: CASSLTDGLALHF. The V and J genes are TRBV3-1 and TRBJ1-6, with D hard to call. The CDR3 is 13 residues long. With 4 bases removed from V and 16 bases from J, the gap between germline ends came to 17 bases. Germline CDR1 reads LGHDT; CDR2 reads YNNKEL (reference sequence). Full variable domain (remainder filled in from reference TRBV3-1 and TRBJ1-6): DTAVSQTPKYLVTQMGNDKSIKCEQNLGHDTMYWYKQDSKKFLKIMFSYNNKELIINETVPNRFSPKSPDKAHLNLHINSLELGDSAVYFCASSLTDGLALHFGNGTRLTVT.

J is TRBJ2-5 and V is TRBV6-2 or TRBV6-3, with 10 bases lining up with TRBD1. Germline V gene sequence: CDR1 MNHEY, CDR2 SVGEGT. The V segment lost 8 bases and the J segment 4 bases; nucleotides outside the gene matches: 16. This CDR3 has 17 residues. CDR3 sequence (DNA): TGTGCCAGCGGAATTCACACGAATAGGGACAGGGGAGAGACCCAGTACTTC. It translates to CASGIHTNRDRGETQYF.

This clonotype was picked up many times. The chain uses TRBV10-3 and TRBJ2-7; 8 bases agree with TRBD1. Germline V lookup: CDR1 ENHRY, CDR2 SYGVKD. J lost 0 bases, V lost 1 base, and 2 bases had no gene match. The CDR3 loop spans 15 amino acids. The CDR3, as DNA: TGTGCCATCAGTGAGTTGGGGACAGGCTCCTACGAGCAGTACTTC. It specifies CAISELGTGSYEQYF.

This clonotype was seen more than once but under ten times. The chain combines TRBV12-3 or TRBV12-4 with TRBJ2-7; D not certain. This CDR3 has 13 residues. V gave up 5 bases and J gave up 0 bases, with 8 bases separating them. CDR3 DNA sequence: TGTGCCAGCAGTCGTCCAAGCTCCTACGAGCAGTACTTC. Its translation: CASSRPSSYEQYF.

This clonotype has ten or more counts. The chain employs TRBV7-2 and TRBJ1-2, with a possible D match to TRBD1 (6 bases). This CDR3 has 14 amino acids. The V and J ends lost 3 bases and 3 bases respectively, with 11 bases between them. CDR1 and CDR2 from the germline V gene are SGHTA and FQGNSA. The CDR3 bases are TGTGCCAGCAGCTTTTTAGGGGGTTACTATGGCTACACCTTC. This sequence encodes CASSFLGGYYGYTF. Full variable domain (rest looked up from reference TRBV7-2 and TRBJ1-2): GAGVSQSPSNKVTEKGKDVELRCDPISGHTALYWYRQSLGQGLEFLIYFQGNSAPDKSGLPSDRFSAERTGGSVSTLTIQRTQQEDSAVYLCASSFLGGYYGYTFGSGTRLTVV.

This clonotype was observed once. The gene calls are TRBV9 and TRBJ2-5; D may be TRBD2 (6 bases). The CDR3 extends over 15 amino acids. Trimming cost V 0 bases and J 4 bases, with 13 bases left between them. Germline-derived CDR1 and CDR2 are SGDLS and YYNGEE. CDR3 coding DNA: TGTGCCAGCAGCGTAGGGGGAGGAACGGGAGAGACCCAGTACTTC. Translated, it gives CASSVGGGTGETQYF.

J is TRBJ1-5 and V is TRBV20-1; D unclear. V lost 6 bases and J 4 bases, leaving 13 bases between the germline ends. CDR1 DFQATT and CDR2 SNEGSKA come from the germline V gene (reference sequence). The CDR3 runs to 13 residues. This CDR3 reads CSAVPDGNQPQHF. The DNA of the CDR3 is TGCAGTGCCGTACCGGACGGAAATCAGCCCCAGCATTTT.

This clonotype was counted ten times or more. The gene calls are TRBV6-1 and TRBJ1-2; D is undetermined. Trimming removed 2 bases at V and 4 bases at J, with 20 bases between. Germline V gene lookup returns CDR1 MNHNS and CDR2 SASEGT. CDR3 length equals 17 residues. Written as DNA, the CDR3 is TGTGCCAGCAGTGAATACTCCCTTACGGTGCTCGGCTATGGCTACACCTTC. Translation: CASSEYSLTVLGYGYTF.

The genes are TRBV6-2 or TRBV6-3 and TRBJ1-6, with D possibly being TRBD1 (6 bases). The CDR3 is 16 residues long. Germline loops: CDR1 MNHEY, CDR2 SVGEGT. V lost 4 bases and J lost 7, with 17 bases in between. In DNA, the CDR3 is TGTGCCAGCAGTTTCCGGGGAAGGGGGAGAAATTCACCCCTCCACTTT. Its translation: CASSFRGRGRNSPLHF.

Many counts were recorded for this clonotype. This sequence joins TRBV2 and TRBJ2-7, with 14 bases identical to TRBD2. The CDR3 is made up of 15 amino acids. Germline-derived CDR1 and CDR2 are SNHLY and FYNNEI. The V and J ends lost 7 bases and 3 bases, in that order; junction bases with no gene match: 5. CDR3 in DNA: TGTGCCAGCACCCTTGGGACTAGCGGGGGCTACGAGCAGTACTTC. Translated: CASTLGTSGGYEQYF.

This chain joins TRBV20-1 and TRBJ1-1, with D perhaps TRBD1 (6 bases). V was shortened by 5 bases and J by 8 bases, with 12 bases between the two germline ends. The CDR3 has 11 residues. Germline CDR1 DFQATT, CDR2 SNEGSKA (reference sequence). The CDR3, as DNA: TGCAGTGCTCAGAGTGGGACAGAAGCTTTCTTT. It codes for CSAQSGTEAFF.